The 11 T cell receptor beta chains reported below all come from one sample, sequenced in a study of T cell changes during pregnancy in multiple sclerosis. Generated by immunoSEQ multiplex PCR, the TCRdb table keeps only in-frame clones and is missing some. The sample consists of tens of thousands of clones, 80% to 95% of them appearing once. Specimen: peripheral blood, collected after pregnancy. All receptors derive from a female donor with multiple sclerosis, enrolled in a pregnancy study.

The J gene is TRBJ1-6, the V gene TRBV30; weak D call: TRBD1 (6 bases). Germline V lookup: CDR1 GTSNPN, CDR2 SVGIG (reference sequence). Trimming shortened V by 1 base and J by 9 bases, and 7 bases separated the two germline ends. CDR3 length equals 12 residues. CDR3 nucleotides: TGTGCCTGGAGTGGACAGGTTTCACCCCTCCACTTT. This codes for CAWSGQVSPLHF.

V gene TRBV7-2 combines with J gene TRBJ1-2, with 9 bases identical to TRBD1. Trimming cost V 0 bases and J 6 bases; bases outside gene matches: 5. This CDR3 contains 15 residues. Germline loops: CDR1 SGHTA, CDR2 FQGNSA. The CDR3 sequence: CASSLAPGQGHGYTF. The CDR3 DNA follows: TGTGCCAGCAGCTTAGCACCCGGACAGGGGCATGGCTACACCTTC.

V usage is TRBV4-3 and J usage is TRBJ2-2; 7 positions agree with TRBD1. The J segment lost 0 bases and the V segment lost 4 bases, leaving 11 bases of the junction unmatched. Germline CDR1 LGHNA, CDR2 YSLEER. The CDR3 consists of 18 residues. The CDR3 loop is CASSLGTADRANTGELFF. The CDR3 nucleotides are TGCGCCAGCAGCCTGGGGACAGCCGACAGGGCGAACACCGGGGAGCTGTTTTTT.

The chain is built from TRBV18 and TRBJ1-1, with TRBD1 as a possible D gene (5 bases). CDR1 and CDR2 (germline): KGHSH, LQKENI. The CDR3 loop spans 15 amino acids. Trimming removed 0 bases at V and 7 bases at J, with 15 bases between. CDR3 sequence (DNA): TGTGCCAGCTCACCACCAGAGGCGCGAAGGGGTGAAGCTTTCTTT. It specifies CASSPPEARRGEAFF.

The gene calls are TRBV5-4 and TRBJ1-1, with TRBD1 as a possible D gene (6 bases). V was trimmed by 2 bases and J by 3 bases, leaving 11 bases between them. CDR3 size: 14 residues. The V gene's germline CDR1 is SGHNT and CDR2 YYREEE (reference sequence). CDR3 region: CASSLQGGDTEAFF. CDR3 DNA sequence: TGTGCCAGCAGCTTACAGGGTGGGGACACTGAAGCTTTCTTT.

The chain couples TRBV1 to TRBJ1-5; TRBD1 reflects the table's D call only, with no check against the DNA. TRBV1 is recorded as a pseudogene. The CDR3 is 16 amino acids. CDR3 in amino acids: CTSSPLGQGAHQPQHF. The CDR3 DNA reads as TGCACCAGCAGCCCGCTCGGGCAGGGGGCGCATCAGCCCCAGCATTTT.

The V and J genes are TRBV7-2 and TRBJ2-1, with a weak D call TRBD2 (6 bases). The CDR3 loop spans 16 amino acids. V was cut by 1 base and J by 4 bases, with 14 bases left in between. Germline loops: CDR1 SGHTA, CDR2 FQGNSA. CDR3: CASSLVRRVGYNEQFF. For the CDR3, the DNA is TGTGCCAGCAGCTTAGTTCGGAGGGTTGGTTACAATGAGCAGTTCTTC.

The gene calls are TRBV6-5 and TRBJ1-5; D is uncertain. This CDR3 has 14 residues. Germline CDR1 MNHEY, CDR2 SVGAGI. Trimming removed 6 bases from V and 3 bases from J, with 12 bases in between. In nucleotides, the CDR3 is TGTGCCAGCAGAGGAAGGGAGAACAATCAGCCCCAGCATTTT. This codes for CASRGRENNQPQHF.

V is TRBV5-4 and J is TRBJ2-3; D not certain. The CDR3 is 12 amino acids. The germline V and J ends were trimmed by 6 bases and 3 bases, with 8 bases remaining between them. The germline gives CDR1 SGHNT, CDR2 YYREEE (reference sequence). CDR3 amino acids: CASTNFTDTQYF. The CDR3 nucleotides are TGTGCCAGCACCAACTTTACAGATACGCAGTATTTT.

This sequence joins TRBV9 and TRBJ2-7; D is perhaps TRBD2 (5 bases). CDR1 and CDR2 (germline): SGDLS, YYNGEE. The CDR3 runs to 14 residues. V lost 4 bases to trimming and J lost 6 bases, with 17 bases between them. CDR3 region: CASSPRGLLPEQYF. DNA of the CDR3: TGTGCCAGCAGCCCCCGCGGACTCCTGCCCGAGCAGTACTTC.

The chain uses TRBV4-1 and TRBJ1-2; D is ambiguous. V was pared by 1 base and J by 8 bases, with 11 bases between. The V gene's germline CDR1 is MGHRA and CDR2 YSYEKL. This CDR3 has 13 amino acids. In nucleotides, the CDR3 is TGCGCCAGCAGCCAAGCAGTCGGCGGGGGCTACACCTTC. Its protein is CASSQAVGGGYTF.